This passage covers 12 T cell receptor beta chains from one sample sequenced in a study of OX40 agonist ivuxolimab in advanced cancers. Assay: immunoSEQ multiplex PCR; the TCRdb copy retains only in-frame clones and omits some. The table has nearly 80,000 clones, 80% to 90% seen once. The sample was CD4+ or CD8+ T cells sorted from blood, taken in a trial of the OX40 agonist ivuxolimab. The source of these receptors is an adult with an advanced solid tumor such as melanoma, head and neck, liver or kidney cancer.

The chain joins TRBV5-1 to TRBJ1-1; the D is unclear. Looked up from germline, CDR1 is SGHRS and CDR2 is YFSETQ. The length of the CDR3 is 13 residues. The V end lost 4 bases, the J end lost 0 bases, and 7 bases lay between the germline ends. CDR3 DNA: TGCGCCAGCAGCACCCAACTGAACACTGAAGCTTTCTTT. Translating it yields CASSTQLNTEAFF.

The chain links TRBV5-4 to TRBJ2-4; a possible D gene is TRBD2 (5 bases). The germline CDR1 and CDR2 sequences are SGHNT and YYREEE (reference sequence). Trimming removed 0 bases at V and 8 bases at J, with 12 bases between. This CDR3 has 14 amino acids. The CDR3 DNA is TGTGCCAGCAGCTTGGGCATGGACTCGTACATTCAGTACTTC. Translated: CASSLGMDSYIQYF.

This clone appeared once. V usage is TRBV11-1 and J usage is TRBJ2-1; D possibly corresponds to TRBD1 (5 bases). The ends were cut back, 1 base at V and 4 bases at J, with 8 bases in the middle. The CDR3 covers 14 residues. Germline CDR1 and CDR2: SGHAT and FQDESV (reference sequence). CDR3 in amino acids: CASSLGTLYNEQFF. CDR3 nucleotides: TGTGCCAGCAGCTTAGGGACACTATACAATGAGCAGTTCTTC.

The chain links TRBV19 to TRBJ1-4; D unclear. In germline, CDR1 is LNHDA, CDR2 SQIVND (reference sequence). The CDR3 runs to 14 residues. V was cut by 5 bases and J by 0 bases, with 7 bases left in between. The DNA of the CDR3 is TGTGCCAGTAGTGGACGCCCAACTAATGAAAAACTGTTTTTT. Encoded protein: CASSGRPTNEKLFF.

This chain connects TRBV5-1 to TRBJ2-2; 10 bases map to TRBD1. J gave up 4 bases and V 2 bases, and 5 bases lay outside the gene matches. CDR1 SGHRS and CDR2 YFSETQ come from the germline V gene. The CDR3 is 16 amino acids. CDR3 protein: CASSFRQGAGTGELFF. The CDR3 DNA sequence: TGCGCCAGCAGCTTTCGACAGGGGGCGGGCACCGGGGAGCTGTTTTTT.

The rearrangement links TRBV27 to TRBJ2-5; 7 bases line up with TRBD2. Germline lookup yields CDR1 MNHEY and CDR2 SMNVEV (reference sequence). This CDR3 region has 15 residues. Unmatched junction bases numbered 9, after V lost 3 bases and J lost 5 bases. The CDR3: CASSFVLGGVETQYF. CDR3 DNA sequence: TGTGCCAGCAGTTTTGTGTTGGGAGGGGTCGAGACCCAGTACTTC.

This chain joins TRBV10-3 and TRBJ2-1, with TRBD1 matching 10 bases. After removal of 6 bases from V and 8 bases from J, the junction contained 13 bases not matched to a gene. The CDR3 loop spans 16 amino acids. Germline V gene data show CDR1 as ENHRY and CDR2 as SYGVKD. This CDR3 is CAIRTGGAEKRDEQFF. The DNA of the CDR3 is TGTGCCATCAGGACAGGGGGCGCTGAGAAACGGGATGAGCAGTTCTTC.

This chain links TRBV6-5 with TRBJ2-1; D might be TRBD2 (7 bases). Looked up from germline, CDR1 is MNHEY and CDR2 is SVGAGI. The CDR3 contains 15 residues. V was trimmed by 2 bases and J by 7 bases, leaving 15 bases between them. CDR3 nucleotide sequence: TGTGCCAGCAGTTACGGGGCGGGGGCTGGGAATGAGCAGTTCTTC. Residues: CASSYGAGAGNEQFF.

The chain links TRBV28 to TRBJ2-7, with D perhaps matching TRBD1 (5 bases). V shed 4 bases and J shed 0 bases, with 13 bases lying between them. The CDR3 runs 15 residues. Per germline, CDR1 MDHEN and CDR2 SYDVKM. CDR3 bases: TGTGCCAGCAGTTCCCCGACAGCCTTCTCCTACGAGCAGTACTTC. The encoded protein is CASSSPTAFSYEQYF.

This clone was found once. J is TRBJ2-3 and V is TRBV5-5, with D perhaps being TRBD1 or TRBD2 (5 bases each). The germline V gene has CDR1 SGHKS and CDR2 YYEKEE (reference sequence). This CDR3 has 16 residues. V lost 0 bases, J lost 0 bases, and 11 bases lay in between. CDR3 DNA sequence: TGTGCCAGCAGCTTGGGAGGGGCCACTAGCACAGATACGCAGTATTTT. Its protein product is CASSLGGATSTDTQYF.

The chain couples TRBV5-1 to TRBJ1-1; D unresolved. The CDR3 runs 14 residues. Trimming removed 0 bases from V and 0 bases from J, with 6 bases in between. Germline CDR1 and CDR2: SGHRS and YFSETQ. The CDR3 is CASSLATLNTEAFF. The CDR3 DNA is TGCGCCAGCAGCTTGGCGACATTGAACACTGAAGCTTTCTTT.

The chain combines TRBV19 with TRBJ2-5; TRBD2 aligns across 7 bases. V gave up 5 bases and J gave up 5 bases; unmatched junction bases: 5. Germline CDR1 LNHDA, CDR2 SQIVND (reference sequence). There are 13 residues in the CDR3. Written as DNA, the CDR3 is TGTGCCAGTAGTGAGCAGGGAGGGGAGACCCAGTACTTC. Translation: CASSEQGGETQYF.